This record looks at one TCR beta chain sequence and its context. This sample was taken from a study of blood T cell repertoires in COVID-19. Across the study: T cells, B-cell-depleted T cells, or PBMCs supplied cDNA or gDNA.

Germline assignment: CDR1 MNHEY and CDR2 SVGAGI. The CDR3 runs to 16 residues. The ends lost 4 bases at V and 8 bases at J; junction bases unmatched: 8. Source study methods: Amplification of reference gene primers provided the estimated nucleated cell counts. TCRdb's copy holds only in-frame clones and misses some; the assay was immunoSEQ multiplex PCR. The DNA was the basis for D and trimming; V, J and clone size are from that table. Here the sample spans more than 60,000 clones, roughly nine tenths being singletons. This chain uses TRBV6-5 with TRBJ2-1; 13 nucleotides match TRBD2. This TCR came from a man over 45 with active COVID-19. Material: peripheral blood. Here the CDR3 DNA reads TGTGCCAGCAGTTCCCAGGGACTAGCGGGAAGGGATGAGCAGTTCTTC. This encodes CASSSQGLAGRDEQFF.